Listed below are T cell receptor beta chains from one sample, sequenced in a study of T-cell reconstitution after alpha-beta-depleted transplantation in children. From the PCR reads, TCRdb called clonotypes with MiXCR, one entry per CDR3 protein. The sample lists 500,000 to 600,000 distinct CDR3 sequences, about 30% seen once, with more than 2% in the top ten. This specimen was PBMCs from the stem cell graft donor, taken from the stem cell graft. These receptors came from a human donor who donated a stem cell graft to a child with aplastic anemia. The CDR3 runs from the conserved cysteine through the conserved F or W. A D gene is named only where the DNA matches it firmly. Part of the rows lack a size; the others show once, few, many or a class for expanded clones.

j_call d_call clone_size v_call cdr3_nt cdr3_aa
TRBJ2-3 - - TRBV12-3/TRBV12-4 TGTGCCAGCAGCCCTGCTCCCCCCCTACCTAGCACAGATACGCAGTATTTT CASSPAPPLPSTDTQYF
TRBJ2-5 TRBD1 few TRBV29-1 TGCAGCGGCGCCCTACAGGGGGGAGTTGAGACCCAGTACTTC CSGALQGGVETQYF
TRBJ1-5 - - TRBV6-5 TGTGCCAGCAGTTATGGACGAGGAGGCAGCAATCAGCCCCAGCATTTT CASSYGRGGSNQPQHF
TRBJ1-4 - - TRBV12-3/TRBV12-4 TGTGCCAGCAGTTTTCGGCAGGGAGCTAATGAAAAACTGTTTTTT CASSFRQGANEKLFF
TRBJ2-3 - few TRBV14 TGTGCCAGCTGGAACAGTAAAAGCACAGATACGCAGTATTTT CASWNSKSTDTQYF
TRBJ1-5 TRBD1 - TRBV20-1 TGCAGCGCCGGGACAGGGTTTCAACAGCCCCAGCATTTT CSAGTGFQQPQHF
TRBJ2-7 - - TRBV12-3/TRBV12-4 TGTGCCAGCAGTTTAACGCTGGTAGCGGCCTCCTACGAGCAGTACTTC CASSLTLVAASYEQYF
TRBJ2-4 TRBD1 - TRBV11-2 TGTGCCAGCAGCCTCCAACACACCAGACAGGGGAAGGGTTACATTCAGTACTTC CASSLQHTRQGKGYIQYF
TRBJ1-1 - - TRBV12-3/TRBV12-4 TGTGCCAGCAGTTTGGTGCAGGGTGCCACTGAAGCTTTCTTT CASSLVQGATEAFF
TRBJ1-1 - - TRBV19 TGTGCCAGTAGTATAGACGGGGGATCTTCTGAAGCTTTCTTT CASSIDGGSSEAFF
TRBJ2-7 TRBD1 - TRBV28 TGTGCCAGCAGATGGGACAGGACGCAGTACTTC CASRWDRTQYF
TRBJ2-5 - - TRBV30 TGTGCCTGGAGTGTTTGGGGAAGGGAGACCCAGTACTTC CAWSVWGRETQYF
TRBJ2-5 - - TRBV18 TGTGCCAGCTCACCAGAGGCGATGCCCGAGACCCAGTACTTC CASSPEAMPETQYF
TRBJ2-6 TRBD2 few TRBV29-1 TGCAGCGTTGAGGGGGGGGCTGGGGCCAACGTCCTGACTTTC CSVEGGAGANVLTF
TRBJ2-7 - - TRBV20-1 TGCAGTGCTAGAGTCTGGGACAAACCCTACGAGCAGTACTTC CSARVWDKPYEQYF
TRBJ1-1 - - TRBV6-2/TRBV6-3 TGTGCCAGCAGACAGGGAAGGAGAACTGAAGCTTTCTTT CASRQGRRTEAFF
TRBJ2-3 - few TRBV29-1 TGCAGCGGCCGGGGTGGGGGGCAGGCAGATACGCAGTATTTT CSGRGGGQADTQYF
TRBJ1-5 - - TRBV5-5 TGTGCCAGCAGCCCCGGGGGTGTCAGCAATCAGCCCCAGCATTTT CASSPGGVSNQPQHF
TRBJ2-7 TRBD2 - TRBV10-2 TGCGCCAGCAGTACAGCGGGAACATCCTACGAGCAGTACTTC CASSTAGTSYEQYF
TRBJ2-2 - few TRBV11-2 TGTGCCAGCAGCCCCCCGGGGCGAGGCACCGGGGAGCTGTTTTTT CASSPPGRGTGELFF
TRBJ1-3 - - TRBV27 TGTGCCAGCAGTTTATATTGGGACCCCTCTGGAAACACCATATATTTT CASSLYWDPSGNTIYF
TRBJ1-2 - - TRBV20-1 TGCAGTGCTAGAGATCCGAGGATGCCAACTAACGGCTACACCTTC CSARDPRMPTNGYTF
TRBJ2-3 TRBD2 - TRBV7-2 TGTGCCAGCAGCTCTGGACTAGCGGGAGCAGCAGATACGCAGTATTTT CASSSGLAGAADTQYF
TRBJ1-4 - - TRBV7-6 TGTGCCAGCAGCTCACTACAGGCTCCTAATGAAAAACTGTTTTTT CASSSLQAPNEKLFF
TRBJ2-5 - - TRBV14 TGTGCCAGCAGCACGGTGGGGCGGCGCGAGACCCAGTACTTC CASSTVGRRETQYF
TRBJ1-3 - few TRBV6-5 TGTGCCATCATCGGGCCCGGAAACACCATATATTTT CAIIGPGNTIYF
TRBJ1-5 - once TRBV30 TGTGCCTGGAGTGTAGGACTGGAGTTTCCTAGTAGCAATCAGCCCCAGCATTTT CAWSVGLEFPSSNQPQHF
TRBJ2-1 TRBD2 few TRBV7-6 TGTGCCAGCAGCTTAAGAAGCGGGAGTACGTCCAATGAGCAGTTCTTC CASSLRSGSTSNEQFF
TRBJ2-1 - - TRBV5-1 TGCGCCAGCAGCTTGGACCTAGCGAGCAATGAGCAGTTCTTC CASSLDLASNEQFF
TRBJ2-1 TRBD2 few TRBV30 TGTGCCTGGGACAGGGGACTAGCGGGGATAAGAAAGTACAATGAGCAGTTCTTC CAWDRGLAGIRKYNEQFF
TRBJ1-1 TRBD1 few TRBV29-1 TGCAGCGGTGGGACAGGGATCATGGCTTTCTTT CSGGTGIMAFF
TRBJ2-3 TRBD2 - TRBV20-1 TGCAGTGCTAGGTTGACTAGCGGGAAACACAAGACCACAGATACGCAGTATTTT CSARLTSGKHKTTDTQYF
TRBJ2-3 TRBD1 - TRBV11-2 TGTGCCAGCAGCTATGGACAGGGACGGGGCACAGATACGCAGTATTTT CASSYGQGRGTDTQYF
TRBJ2-1 - few TRBV29-1 TGCAGCGTTGAGGAGGTAGGCTCCTACAATGAGCAGTTCTTC CSVEEVGSYNEQFF
TRBJ2-2 - - TRBV5-1 TGCGCCAGCAGCTTGGACCCCACGCCGGGCACCGGGGAGCTGTTTTTT CASSLDPTPGTGELFF
TRBJ2-1 TRBD2 few TRBV20-1 TGCAGTGCGGAAATATTGGTTGGACGGGAGGGCCTCTACAATGAGCAGTTCTTC CSAEILVGREGLYNEQFF
TRBJ2-2 - few TRBV7-9 TGTGCCAGCAGCGGGGGCCGGACCGGGGAGCTGTTTTTT CASSGGRTGELFF
TRBJ1-1 - - TRBV5-6 TGTGCCAGCAGCAATTTGGGCAGAATGGGGAAGAACACTGAAGCTTTCTTT CASSNLGRMGKNTEAFF